Shown below are 22 T cell receptor beta chains from a single sample sequenced in a study of T cells in Graves' hyperthyroidism and ophthalmopathy. RNA transcripts were the template for amplifying TCR beta CDR3 regions. With the HTBI primer set, the TCR CDR3 went through a first round of RT-PCR. TCRdb fed the multiplex PCR reads into MiXCR, producing one record per CDR3 protein. The sample contains almost 50,000 distinct CDR3 sequences, roughly 56% of which appear only once. Sequenced input: peripheral blood or thyroid tissue (not recorded which). The receptors come from a man younger than 35 with Graves' hyperthyroidism.

This chain uses TRBV20-1 with TRBJ2-5; TRBD2 might be the D (6 bases). Germline assignment: CDR1 DFQATT and CDR2 SNEGSKA (reference sequence). The V and J ends lost 3 bases and 5 bases respectively, with 16 bases between them. The CDR3 runs to 14 residues. The CDR3 DNA reads TGCAGTGCTAGCGGGGGACTGCGGGGTGAGACCCAGTACTTC. Its protein is CSASGGLRGETQYF.

V is TRBV15 and J is TRBJ2-5; 7 positions match TRBD1. This CDR3 is built from 15 residues. CDR1 and CDR2 from the germline V gene are LNHNV and YYDKDF (reference sequence). With 2 bases clipped from V and 2 bases from J, the junction kept 5 bases outside the gene matches. The CDR3 loop reads CATSRRRTGQETQYF. CDR3 sequence (DNA): TGTGCCACCAGCAGACGCCGGACAGGACAAGAGACCCAGTACTTC. The full variable domain, rest sourced from reference TRBV15 and TRBJ2-5, is DAMVIQNPRYQVTQFGKPVTLSCSQTLNHNVMYWYQQKSSQAPKLLFHYYDKDFNNEADTPDNFQSRRPNTSFCFLDIRSPGLGDTAMYLCATSRRRTGQETQYFGPGTRLLVL.

There are many counts of this clonotype. CDR3 bases: TGTGCCAGCAGCCCTCCAGATCAGCCCCAGCATTTT. This gives the protein CASSPPDQPQHF. The chain carries TRBV7-2 and TRBJ1-5; D is unresolved. Germline CDR1 reads SGHTA; CDR2 reads FQGNSA. Trimming removed 5 bases at V and 5 bases at J, with 7 bases between. This CDR3 comprises 12 residues.

This clonotype was seen at least ten times. This chain joins TRBV19 and TRBJ1-4, with 8 bases identical to TRBD1. The germline V gene encodes CDR1 LNHDA and CDR2 SQIVND (reference sequence). This CDR3 comprises 17 residues. J gave up 8 bases and V 3 bases, and 14 bases lay outside the gene matches. This CDR3 reads CASSMNPGGAVGEKLFF. The CDR3 nucleotides read TGTGCCAGTAGTATGAATCCAGGGGGCGCGGTTGGCGAAAAACTGTTTTTT.

This rearrangement joins TRBV7-6 to TRBJ2-7; TRBD2 agrees at 14 bases. V lost 5 bases to trimming and J lost 2 bases; unmatched junction nucleotides: 5. The CDR3 consists of 16 residues. Germline V CDR1 and CDR2: SGHVS, FNYEAQ. The CDR3 nucleotides are TGTGCCAGCAGCGCCGGGACTAGCGGGGGAACCTACGAGCAGTACTTC. Translation: CASSAGTSGGTYEQYF.

The rearrangement links TRBV7-2 to TRBJ1-1; no reliable D call. The V end was cut by 3 bases, the J end by 4 bases, with 12 bases between. The CDR3 runs to 14 residues. In germline, CDR1 is SGHTA, CDR2 FQGNSA. Here the CDR3 DNA reads TGTGCCAGCAGCTTCACGGAGGCTAGCACTGAAGCTTTCTTT. It specifies CASSFTEASTEAFF.

A word on this clonotype: The germline gene is not matched at one end of the junction; a read error may be the cause. CDR3 DNA sequence: TGTGCTAGCAGCGGCAGGGACAGCGATGAAAAACTGTTTTTT. Translated: CASSGRDSDEKLFF. The chain joins TRBV7-7 to TRBJ1-4; 7 bases agree with TRBD1. Germline V lookup: CDR1 SSHAT, CDR2 FNYEAQ (reference sequence). The CDR3 consists of 14 residues.

About this clonotype: A single base separates this from a much larger clone, so it may be a read error. The V gene is TRBV7-8, the J gene TRBJ1-1, with D unclear. From germline, CDR1 is SGHVS and CDR2 FQNEAQ. CDR3 size: 14 residues. CDR3 in amino acids: CAGSLTRMNTEAFF. CDR3 DNA: TGTGCCGGCAGTTTAACCAGGATGAACACTGAAGCTTTCTTT.

In this sample, this clonotype turned up many times. J is TRBJ1-2 and V is TRBV9; no firm D call. The CDR3 totals 13 residues. CDR1 is SGDLS, CDR2 YYNGEE, per germline. Deletions cut 4 bases from V and 8 bases from J, with 15 bases between. CDR3: CASSPMAGRGYTF. The CDR3 DNA is TGTGCCAGCAGCCCCATGGCAGGCCGGGGCTACACCTTC.

The J gene is TRBJ2-5, the V gene TRBV7-9; D may be TRBD1 or TRBD2 (5 bases each). Germline CDR1 SEHNR, CDR2 FQNEAQ (reference sequence). The CDR3 runs 13 residues. The ends were cut back, 8 bases at V and 2 bases at J, with 12 bases in the middle. The chain's CDR3 is CASEGLAQETQYF. CDR3 nucleotides: TGTGCCAGCGAGGGGCTTGCTCAAGAGACCCAGTACTTC.

Ten or more counts support this clonotype. V is TRBV5-5 and J is TRBJ2-3; tentative D call: TRBD1 (5 bases). Germline CDR1 SGHKS, CDR2 YYEKEE (reference sequence). The CDR3 has 14 amino acids. The V and J ends lost 4 bases and 2 bases respectively, with 11 bases between them. The CDR3 loop reads CASSPRVPTDTQYF. In nucleotides, the CDR3 is TGTGCCAGCAGCCCCAGGGTTCCCACAGATACGCAGTATTTT. The variable domain in full, with the rest retrieved from reference TRBV5-5 and TRBJ2-3, is DAGVTQSPTHLIKTRGQQVTLRCSPISGHKSVSWYQQVLGQGPQFIFQYYEKEERGRGNFPDRFSARQFPNYSSELNVNALLLGDSALYLCASSPRVPTDTQYFGPGTRLTVL.

In this sample, this clonotype turned up many times. The V and J genes are TRBV12-3 or TRBV12-4 and TRBJ2-5; no definite D call. Trimming took 6 bases from V and 5 from J, leaving 16 bases between them. The CDR3 is made up of 14 amino acids. The CDR3 spells CASRPDGLRETQYF. CDR3 DNA: TGTGCCAGCAGACCCGACGGCCTCCGGGAGACCCAGTACTTC.

V gene TRBV25-1 combines with J gene TRBJ1-6, with 7 bases matching TRBD1. CDR1 and CDR2 from the germline V gene are MGHDK and SYGVNS. The CDR3 spans 15 residues. Germline trimming cut 8 bases from V and 2 bases from J; bases unmatched to any gene: 6. The CDR3 sequence: CASRGQAPYNSPLHF. The CDR3 region has the DNA TGTGCCAGCCGAGGACAGGCCCCCTATAATTCACCCCTCCACTTT.

The chain is built from TRBV20-1 and TRBJ2-5, with 11 bases fitting TRBD2. The CDR3 extends over 15 amino acids. Germline trimming cut 0 bases from V and 5 bases from J; bases unmatched to any gene: 5. CDR1 DFQATT and CDR2 SNEGSKA come from the germline V gene (reference sequence). The CDR3 nucleotides are TGCAGTGCTAGAGATTCGACTAGCGGGGCGGAGACCCAGTACTTC. Translated, it gives CSARDSTSGAETQYF.

This clonotype was picked up many times. The chain uses TRBV7-9 and TRBJ1-2, with 10 bases aligning to TRBD1. The CDR3 totals 18 residues. The germline CDR1 and CDR2 sequences are SEHNR and FQNEAQ (reference sequence). V dropped 1 base and J dropped 3; count of bases not matched to a gene: 11. As DNA, the CDR3 is TGTGCCAGCAGCTTAGATTCCATTGGGACAGGGGTCGACTATGGCTACACCTTC. It encodes CASSLDSIGTGVDYGYTF.

The chain recombines TRBV7-2 with TRBJ2-5, with 14 bases identical to TRBD2. The trim removed 5 bases at V and 5 bases at J, leaving 4 bases unmatched. Germline values: CDR1 SGHTA, CDR2 FQGNSA. This CDR3 contains 15 residues. The CDR3 nucleotides read TGTGCCAGCAGCGCGGGACTAGCGGGAGTTGAGACCCAGTACTTC. This codes for CASSAGLAGVETQYF.

This CDR3 is CSASGVDRGGMETQYF. The CDR3 DNA is TGCAGTGCTAGTGGGGTCGACAGAGGAGGGATGGAGACCCAGTACTTC. The V gene is TRBV20-1, the J gene TRBJ2-5; a weak D match, TRBD2 (6 bases). There are 16 residues in the CDR3. Between the trimmed V and J ends, which lost 3 bases and 5 bases, there was a span of 22 bases. Germline lookup yields CDR1 DFQATT and CDR2 SNEGSKA (reference sequence).

The chain recombines TRBV24-1 with TRBJ2-2, with D perhaps matching TRBD1 or TRBD2 (5 bases each). This CDR3 has 16 residues. V was cut by 8 bases and J by 6 bases, with 21 bases left in between. Germline CDR1 and CDR2: KGHDR and SFDVKD. This CDR3 reads CATNDLVQVGAGELFF. The CDR3 bases are TGTGCCACCAACGATCTCGTACAGGTGGGAGCCGGGGAGCTGTTTTTT.

This chain uses TRBV29-1 with TRBJ1-1; the match to TRBD1 covers 11 bases. This CDR3 has 16 amino acids. The germline V gene has CDR1 SQVTM and CDR2 ANQGSEA. With 7 bases clipped from V and 1 base from J, the junction kept 11 bases outside the gene matches. CDR3 sequence: CSAQTGQGGRNTEAFF. The CDR3 DNA reads as TGCAGCGCCCAGACGGGACAGGGGGGTAGGAACACTGAAGCTTTCTTT.

This chain joins TRBV5-1 and TRBJ1-1; unclear D gene. The CDR3 is 13 residues long. Trimming removed 0 bases from V and 3 bases from J, with 6 bases in between. Germline CDR1 is SGHRS and CDR2 is YFSETQ. The CDR3 region is CASSLAEYTEAFF. For the CDR3, the DNA is TGCGCCAGCAGCTTGGCCGAGTACACTGAAGCTTTCTTT. Based on the CDR3 plus reference TRBV5-1 and TRBJ1-1, the full variable domain is KAGVTQTPRYLIKTRGQQVTLSCSPISGHRSVSWYQQTPGQGLQFLFEYFSETQRNKGNFPGRFSGRQFSNSRSEMNVSTLELGDSALYLCASSLAEYTEAFFGQGTRLTVV.

The V and J genes are TRBV10-3 and TRBJ1-5; D is possibly TRBD1 (5 bases). Germline-derived CDR1 and CDR2 are ENHRY and SYGVKD. CDR3 length: 14 residues. V lost 2 bases, J lost 6 bases, and 11 bases lay in between. CDR3 protein: CAISELTGGQPQHF. In DNA form, the CDR3 reads TGTGCCATCAGTGAGCTAACGGGGGGTCAGCCCCAGCATTTT.

The rearrangement uses TRBV7-2 and TRBJ2-5, with 12 bases matching TRBD2. Germline CDR1 reads SGHTA; CDR2 reads FQGNSA. Unmatched junction bases numbered 10, after V lost 5 bases and J lost 9 bases. CDR3 size: 15 residues. CDR3 region: CASSMTSGGQEAQYF. CDR3 nucleotide sequence: TGTGCCAGCAGCATGACTAGCGGGGGACAGGAGGCCCAGTACTTC.